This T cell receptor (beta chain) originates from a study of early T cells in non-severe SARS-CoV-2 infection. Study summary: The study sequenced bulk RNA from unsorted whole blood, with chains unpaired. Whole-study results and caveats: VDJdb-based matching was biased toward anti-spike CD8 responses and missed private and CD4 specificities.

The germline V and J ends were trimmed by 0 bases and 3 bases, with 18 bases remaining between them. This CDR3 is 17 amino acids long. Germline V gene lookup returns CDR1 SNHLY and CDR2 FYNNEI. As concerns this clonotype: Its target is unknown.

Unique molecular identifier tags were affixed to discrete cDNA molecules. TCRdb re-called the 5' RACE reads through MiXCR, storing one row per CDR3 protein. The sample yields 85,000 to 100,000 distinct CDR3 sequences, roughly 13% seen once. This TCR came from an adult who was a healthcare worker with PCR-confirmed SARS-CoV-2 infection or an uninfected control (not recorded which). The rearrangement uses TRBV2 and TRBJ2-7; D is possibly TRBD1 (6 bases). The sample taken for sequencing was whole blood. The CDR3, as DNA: TGTGCCAGCAGTGAAGCGCTTGGTGTGGGGGCAGACTACGAGCAGTACTTC. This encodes CASSEALGVGADYEQYF. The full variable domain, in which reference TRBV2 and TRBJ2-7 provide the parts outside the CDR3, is EPEVTQTPSHQVTQMGQEVILRCVPISNHLYFYWYRQILGQKVEFLVSFYNNEISEKSEIFDDQFSVERPDGSNFTLKIRSTKLEDSAMYFCASSEALGVGADYEQYFGPGTRLTVT.